This T cell receptor beta chain was observed in a study of radiotherapy plus CTLA-4 blockade in lung cancer listed by TCRdb under 2018. Concerning the study at large: Objective responses were observed in 18% of enrolled patients, and disease control was achieved in roughly 30%.

The study tested focal radiation therapy combined with CTLA-4 blockade (ipilimumab) in patients with chemo-refractory metastatic non-small-cell lung cancer. About this clone: This clone's antigen is unknown. No clone much larger than this one lies a single base away; base qualities are absent.

From the germline V gene, CDR1 is KGHSH and CDR2 is LQKENI. The CDR3 runs 15 residues from the cysteine to the phenylalanine. The only DNA kept is the CDR3, 45 bases in frame from the first base. V loses 3 bases, J loses 0 bases, and the germline ends lie 12 bases apart. General conclusions and limits of the study: After treatment with radiotherapy and ipilimumab, TCR clones that originated in tumors expanded in peripheral blood. The strongest predictors of response were reported to be early dynamic shifts in blood T cell clones along with a rise in serum interferon-beta following radiation.

The library was generated by the immunoSEQ multiplex PCR assay. The clones in this table, taken by TCRdb from immuneACCESS, are in-frame only. Not every clone is retained; where verified, under half of the shortfall comes from an unresolved V gene, and the cause of the rest is unknown. This sample is represented by about 86,000 clones; over 80% of them were singletons. The ten largest clones add up to under 0.85% of the sample. This receptor was taken from a human donor with non-small cell lung cancer who had stable disease on radiotherapy plus ipilimumab. The sequenced sample was peripheral blood, obtained from a patient treated with radiotherapy plus ipilimumab. This sequence uses TRBV18 and TRBJ2-7; too little of a D gene remains to name it. The base sequence is TGTGCCAGCTCACCCCCGACGGACCCCTCCTACGAGCAGTACTTC. Translation gives CASSPPTDPSYEQYF.